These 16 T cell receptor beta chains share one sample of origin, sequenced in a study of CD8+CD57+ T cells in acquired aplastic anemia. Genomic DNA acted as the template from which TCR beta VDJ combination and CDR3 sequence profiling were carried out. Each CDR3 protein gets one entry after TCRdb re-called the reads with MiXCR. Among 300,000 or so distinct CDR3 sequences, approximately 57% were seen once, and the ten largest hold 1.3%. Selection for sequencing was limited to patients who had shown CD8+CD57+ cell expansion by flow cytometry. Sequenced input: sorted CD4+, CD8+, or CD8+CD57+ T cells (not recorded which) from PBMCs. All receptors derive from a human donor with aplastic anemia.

CDR3: CSVIPTGYFEAFF. CDR3 bases: TGCAGCGTTATCCCTACAGGGTACTTTGAAGCTTTCTTT. The chain has TRBV29-1 and TRBJ1-1, with a possible D match to TRBD1 (6 bases). Deletions cut 5 bases from V and 7 bases from J, with 17 bases between. The length of the CDR3 is 13 residues. The germline CDR1 and CDR2 sequences are SQVTM and ANQGSEA.

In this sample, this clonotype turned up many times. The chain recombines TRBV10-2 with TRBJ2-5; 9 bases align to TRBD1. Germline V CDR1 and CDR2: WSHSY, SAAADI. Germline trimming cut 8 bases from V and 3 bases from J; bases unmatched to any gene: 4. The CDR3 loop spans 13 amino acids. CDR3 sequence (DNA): TGCGCCAGCTCCGGGACAGGGAAAGAGACCCAGTACTTC. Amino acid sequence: CASSGTGKETQYF.

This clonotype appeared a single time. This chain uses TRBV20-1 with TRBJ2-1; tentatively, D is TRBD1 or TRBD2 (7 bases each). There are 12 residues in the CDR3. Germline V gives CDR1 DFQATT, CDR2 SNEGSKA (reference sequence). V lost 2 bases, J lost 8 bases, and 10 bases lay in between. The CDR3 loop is CSARQGGDEQFF. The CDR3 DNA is TGCAGTGCTAGACAGGGGGGGGATGAGCAGTTCTTC.

CDR3 residues: CSVATGIDQPQHF. CDR3 in DNA: TGCAGTGTCGCCACGGGGATCGATCAGCCCCAGCATTTT. V and J are TRBV20-1 and TRBJ1-5; D unclear. With 7 bases removed from V and 5 bases from J, the gap between germline ends came to 15 bases. Germline values: CDR1 DFQATT, CDR2 SNEGSKA (reference sequence). The CDR3 loop spans 13 amino acids.

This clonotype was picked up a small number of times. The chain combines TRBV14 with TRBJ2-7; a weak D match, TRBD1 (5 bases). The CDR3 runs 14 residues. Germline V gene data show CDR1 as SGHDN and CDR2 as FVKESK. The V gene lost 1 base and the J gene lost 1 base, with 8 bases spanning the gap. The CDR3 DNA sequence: TGTGCCAGCAGCCAAGTCGCAGGGTCCTACGAGCAGTACTTC. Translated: CASSQVAGSYEQYF.

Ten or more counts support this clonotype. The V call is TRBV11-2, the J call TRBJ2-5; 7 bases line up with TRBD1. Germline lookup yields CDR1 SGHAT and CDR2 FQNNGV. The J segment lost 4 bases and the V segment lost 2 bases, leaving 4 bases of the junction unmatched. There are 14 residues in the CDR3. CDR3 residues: CASSLNRGGETQYF. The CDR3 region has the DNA TGTGCCAGCAGCTTAAACAGGGGCGGAGAGACCCAGTACTTC.

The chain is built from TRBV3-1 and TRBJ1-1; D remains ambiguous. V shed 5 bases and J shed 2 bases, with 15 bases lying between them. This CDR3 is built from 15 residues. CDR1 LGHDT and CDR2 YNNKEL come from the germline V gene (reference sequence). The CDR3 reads CASSLVVACNTEAFF. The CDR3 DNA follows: TGTGCCAGCAGCTTGGTTGTGGCTTGCAACACTGAAGCTTTCTTT.

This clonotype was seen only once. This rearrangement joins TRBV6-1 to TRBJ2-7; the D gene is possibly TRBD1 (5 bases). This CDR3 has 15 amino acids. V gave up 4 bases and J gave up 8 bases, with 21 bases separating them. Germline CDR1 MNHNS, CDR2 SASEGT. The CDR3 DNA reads TGTGCCAGCAGTGTGGAGACAGCCCTCATCGGGCAGCAGTACTTC. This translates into CASSVETALIGQQYF.

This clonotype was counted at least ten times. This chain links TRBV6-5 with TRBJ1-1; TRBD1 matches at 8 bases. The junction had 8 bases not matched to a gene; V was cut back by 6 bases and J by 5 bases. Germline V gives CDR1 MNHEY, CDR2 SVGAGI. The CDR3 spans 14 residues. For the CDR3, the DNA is TGTGCCAGCAGCCAGGGACAGGTGAGAACTGAAGCTTTCTTT. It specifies CASSQGQVRTEAFF.

CDR3 nucleotides: TGCAGTGCTGGGTCGTTGGGACTCTACAATGAGCAGTTCTTC. Encoded protein: CSAGSLGLYNEQFF. The rearrangement joins TRBV20-1 to TRBJ2-1; D might be TRBD2 (6 bases). Germline CDR1 DFQATT, CDR2 SNEGSKA (reference sequence). The ends were cut back, 5 bases at V and 3 bases at J, with 14 bases in the middle. This CDR3 is built from 14 residues.

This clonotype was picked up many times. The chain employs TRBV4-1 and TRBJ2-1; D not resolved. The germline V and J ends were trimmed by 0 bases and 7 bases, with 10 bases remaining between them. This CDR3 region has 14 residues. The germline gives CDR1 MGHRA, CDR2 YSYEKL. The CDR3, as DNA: TGCGCCAGCAGCCAAGAGAGGTCCGGAAATGAGCAGTTCTTC. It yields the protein CASSQERSGNEQFF.

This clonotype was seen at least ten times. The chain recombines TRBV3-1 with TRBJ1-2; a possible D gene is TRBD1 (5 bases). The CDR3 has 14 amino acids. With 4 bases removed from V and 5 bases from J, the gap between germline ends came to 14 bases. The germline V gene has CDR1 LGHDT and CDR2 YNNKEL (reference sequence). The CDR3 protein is CASSLRTFGYGYTF. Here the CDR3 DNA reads TGTGCCAGCAGCCTCAGGACATTTGGGTATGGCTACACCTTC.

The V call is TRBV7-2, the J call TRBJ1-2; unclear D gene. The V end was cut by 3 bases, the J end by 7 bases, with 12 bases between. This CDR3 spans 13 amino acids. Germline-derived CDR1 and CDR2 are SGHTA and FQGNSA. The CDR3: CASSLGGLGGYTF. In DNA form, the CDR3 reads TGTGCCAGCAGCTTGGGTGGGTTAGGTGGCTACACCTTC.

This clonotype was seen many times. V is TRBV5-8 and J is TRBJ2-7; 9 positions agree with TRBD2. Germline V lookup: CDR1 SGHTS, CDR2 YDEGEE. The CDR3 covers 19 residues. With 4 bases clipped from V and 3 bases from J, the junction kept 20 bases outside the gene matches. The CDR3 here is CASSPYARQGLAWVYEQYF. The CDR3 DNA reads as TGTGCCAGCAGCCCTTACGCGAGACAGGGACTAGCTTGGGTCTACGAGCAGTACTTC.

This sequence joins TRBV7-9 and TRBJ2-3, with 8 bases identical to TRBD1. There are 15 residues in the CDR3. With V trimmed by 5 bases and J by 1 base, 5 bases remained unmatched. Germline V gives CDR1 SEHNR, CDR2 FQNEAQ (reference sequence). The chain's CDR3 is CASSPGQGGTDTQYF. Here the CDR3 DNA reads TGTGCCAGCAGCCCTGGACAGGGTGGCACAGATACGCAGTATTTT.

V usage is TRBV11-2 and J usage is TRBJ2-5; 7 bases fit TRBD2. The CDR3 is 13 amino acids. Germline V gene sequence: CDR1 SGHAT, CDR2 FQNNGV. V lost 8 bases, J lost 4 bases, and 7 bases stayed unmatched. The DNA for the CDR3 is TGTGCCAGCCTCGGGGGAGGGGCAGAGACCCAGTACTTC. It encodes CASLGGGAETQYF.